Below, 29 T cell receptor beta chains from the same sample are listed, as sequenced in a study of T cells after posttransplantation cyclophosphamide. Sequencing was performed with immunoSEQ multiplex PCR; in TCRdb, only in-frame clones are kept and a portion is missing. This sample has 35,000 to 40,000 clones and no singletons, with roughly 2.5% in the ten largest. Material: PBMCs. Receptors were obtained from a man aged 45-65 years in good health, CMV-negative, and a related stem cell transplant donor.

This clone was counted many times. The V and J genes are TRBV5-1 and TRBJ2-3, with 7 bases aligning to TRBD1. The CDR3 has 15 amino acids. From germline, CDR1 is SGHRS and CDR2 YFSETQ. The V gene end was trimmed by 4 bases and the J gene end by 6 bases; junction bases not matched to a gene: 11. The CDR3 region has the DNA TGCGCCAGCAGCCCAGAACAGGGGAAGGCGGATACGCAGTATTTT. It specifies CASSPEQGKADTQYF.

This clone was seen repeatedly, ten times or more. V and J are TRBV4-3 and TRBJ2-7, with TRBD1 as a possible D gene (6 bases). Trimming stripped 0 bases from V and 3 bases from J, with 12 bases between. CDR3 length: 15 residues. In germline, CDR1 is LGHNA, CDR2 YSLEER. CDR3 residues: CASSQDGTPDYEQYF. In nucleotides, the CDR3 is TGCGCCAGCAGCCAAGATGGGACACCCGACTACGAGCAGTACTTC.

This clone came up many times. The V and J genes are TRBV5-1 and TRBJ1-2; 7 bases are a match to TRBD1. The CDR3 is 15 residues long. The junction had 9 bases not matched to a gene; V was cut back by 1 base and J by 6 bases. The germline CDR1 and CDR2 sequences are SGHRS and YFSETQ. CDR3 in amino acids: CASSLLARGLDGYTF. DNA for the CDR3: TGCGCCAGCAGCTTGCTTGCTAGGGGGCTAGATGGCTACACCTTC.

This clone was detected ten times or more. V is TRBV7-9 and J is TRBJ2-5; 7 nucleotides agree with TRBD2. This CDR3 has 14 amino acids. The V gene end was trimmed by 5 bases and the J gene end by 5 bases; junction bases not matched to a gene: 8. Germline lookup yields CDR1 SEHNR and CDR2 FQNEAQ (reference sequence). The CDR3 reads CASSHSGSGETQYF. CDR3 in DNA: TGTGCCAGCAGCCATAGCGGGTCTGGGGAGACCCAGTACTTC.

The table lists this clone with a few counts. In the same sample, other DNA sequences code for this CDR3. J is TRBJ1-1 and V is TRBV5-5; D unresolved. This CDR3 is 14 amino acids long. CDR1 and CDR2 from the germline V gene are SGHKS and YYEKEE (reference sequence). V lost 0 bases and J lost 0, with 6 bases in between. CDR3 amino acids: CASSLDSMNTEAFF. DNA of the CDR3: TGTGCCAGCAGCTTGGACAGCATGAACACTGAAGCTTTCTTT.

This clone was counted many times. This sequence joins TRBV10-3 and TRBJ2-1; 13 nucleotides match TRBD2. The CDR3 sequence is 14 residues long. Germline V gene lookup returns CDR1 ENHRY and CDR2 SYGVKD. Trimming cost V 7 bases and J 5 bases; bases outside gene matches: 2. The CDR3 DNA reads TGTGCCATCACAACTAGCGGGAGGGACAATGAGCAGTTCTTC. Translation gives CAITTSGRDNEQFF.

This clone was seen a handful of times. The chain combines TRBV18 with TRBJ1-5; possibly TRBD1 for D (6 bases). V was trimmed by 4 bases and J by 1 base, leaving 11 bases between them. This CDR3 region has 15 residues. Looked up from germline, CDR1 is KGHSH and CDR2 is LQKENI. CDR3 amino acids: CASSLQGRSNQPQHF. The CDR3 DNA follows: TGTGCCAGCTCACTCCAGGGGCGAAGCAATCAGCCCCAGCATTTT.

This clone came up many times. CDR3 amino acids: CASSESGYEQYF. CDR3 nucleotide sequence: TGCGCCAGCAGTGAGTCCGGCTACGAGCAGTACTTC. The rearrangement joins TRBV10-1 to TRBJ2-7; D not resolved. The CDR3 is 12 amino acids. V was cut by 0 bases and J by 3 bases, with 3 bases left in between. Germline CDR1 WNHNN, CDR2 SYGVQD (reference sequence).

This clone has at least ten counts. The rearrangement joins TRBV5-8 to TRBJ1-5; D perhaps matches TRBD1 (5 bases). CDR1 is SGHTS, CDR2 YDEGEE, per germline. Between the trimmed V and J ends, which lost 3 bases and 1 base, there was a span of 11 bases. The CDR3 totals 15 residues. In nucleotides, the CDR3 is TGTGCCAGCAGCTCGGGGGACCAGAGCAATCAGCCCCAGCATTTT. Protein product: CASSSGDQSNQPQHF.

This clone was observed a handful of times. This rearrangement joins TRBV9 to TRBJ2-3; the match to TRBD2 covers 14 bases. Per the germline V gene, CDR1 is SGDLS and CDR2 is YYNGEE. The CDR3 is 18 residues long. With 4 bases clipped from V and 2 bases from J, the junction kept 9 bases outside the gene matches. The CDR3 region has the DNA TGTGCCAGCAGCAAATCTAGACTAGCGGGAGGGTACACAGATACGCAGTATTTT. Its protein product is CASSKSRLAGGYTDTQYF. The full variable domain, completed using reference TRBV9 and TRBJ2-3, is DSGVTQTPKHLITATGQRVTLRCSPRSGDLSVYWYQQSLDQGLQFLIQYYNGEERAKGNILERFSAQQFPDLHSELNLSSLELGDSALYFCASSKSRLAGGYTDTQYFGPGTRLTVL.

There are many counts of this clone. The chain uses TRBV19 and TRBJ2-7; possibly TRBD2 for D (5 bases). Germline CDR1 LNHDA, CDR2 SQIVND (reference sequence). V lost 4 bases and J lost 0, with 10 bases in between. The CDR3 is 14 residues long. For the CDR3, the DNA is TGTGCCAGTAGTAGGTCGAGGGACTCCTACGAGCAGTACTTC. The encoded protein is CASSRSRDSYEQYF.

This clone was seen many times. The chain links TRBV7-2 to TRBJ2-7, with D possibly TRBD2 on 6 matching bases. This CDR3 comprises 13 residues. Trimming cost V 2 bases and J 6 bases, with 11 bases left between them. From germline, CDR1 is SGHTA and CDR2 FQGNSA. The CDR3 reads CASSLLAAGEQYF. The CDR3 nucleotides read TGTGCCAGCAGCTTATTAGCGGCCGGCGAGCAGTACTTC. Together with reference TRBV7-2 and TRBJ2-7, the CDR3 gives the full variable domain: GAGVSQSPSNKVTEKGKDVELRCDPISGHTALYWYRQSLGQGLEFLIYFQGNSAPDKSGLPSDRFSAERTGGSVSTLTIQRTQQEDSAVYLCASSLLAAGEQYFGPGTRLTVT.

At least ten counts were recorded for this clone. The chain combines TRBV5-1 with TRBJ2-3; 9 bases map to TRBD1. The germline V gene encodes CDR1 SGHRS and CDR2 YFSETQ. With 5 bases clipped from V and 5 bases from J, the junction kept 9 bases outside the gene matches. CDR3 length: 15 residues. CDR3 nucleotides: TGCGCCAGCAGTGATAACGGACAGGGGAAAGATACGCAGTATTTT. This translates into CASSDNGQGKDTQYF.

The chain combines TRBV7-3 with TRBJ1-2, with D possibly being TRBD1 (5 bases). Germline lookup yields CDR1 SGHTA and CDR2 FQGTGA. V lost 1 base, J lost 5 bases, and 20 bases lay in between. The CDR3 sequence is 17 residues long. This CDR3 is CASSLNPSPGTPYGYTF. The CDR3 DNA is TGTGCCAGCAGCTTAAACCCCTCGCCCGGGACTCCTTATGGCTACACCTTC.

In this sample, this clone turned up many times. The chain couples TRBV15 to TRBJ2-1; 11 bases agree with TRBD2. This CDR3 is 16 amino acids long. The V segment lost 2 bases and the J segment 4 bases; nucleotides outside the gene matches: 4. Germline V gene lookup returns CDR1 LNHNV and CDR2 YYDKDF (reference sequence). DNA of the CDR3: TGTGCCACCAGCAGATCACTAGCGGGAGTGTACAATGAGCAGTTCTTC. It specifies CATSRSLAGVYNEQFF.

This clone was counted ten times or more. The chain links TRBV19 to TRBJ1-5; 9 positions agree with TRBD1. This CDR3 has 13 amino acids. With 7 bases clipped from V and 7 bases from J, the junction kept 5 bases outside the gene matches. CDR1 LNHDA and CDR2 SQIVND come from the germline V gene (reference sequence). The CDR3 protein is CASKDRGRQPQHF. DNA of the CDR3: TGTGCCAGTAAAGACAGGGGGAGACAGCCCCAGCATTTT. Variable domain in full (rest from reference TRBV19 and TRBJ1-5): DGGITQSPKYLFRKEGQNVTLSCEQNLNHDAMYWYRQDPGQGLRLIYYSQIVNDFQKGDIAEGYSVSREKKESFPLTVTSAQKNPTAFYLCASKDRGRQPQHFGDGTRLSIL.

The gene calls are TRBV29-1 and TRBJ2-5; D gene unclear. Germline CDR1 and CDR2: SQVTM and ANQGSEA. This CDR3 has 13 amino acids. The V end lost 1 base, the J end lost 3 bases, and 9 bases lay between the germline ends. The CDR3 nucleotides are TGCAGCGTTGAAGTCCTTAGAAAAGAGACCCAGTACTTC. This sequence encodes CSVEVLRKETQYF.

This clone was seen repeatedly, ten times or more. This rearrangement joins TRBV4-1 to TRBJ1-2, with 12 bases lining up with TRBD1. The CDR3 totals 18 residues. J was trimmed by 0 bases and V by 6 bases; bases with no gene match: 11. Per the germline V gene, CDR1 is MGHRA and CDR2 is YSYEKL. The CDR3 here is CASRPGQGAPGSNYGYTF. CDR3 nucleotides: TGCGCCAGCAGACCGGGACAGGGGGCGCCGGGCTCTAACTATGGCTACACCTTC.

This clone appeared many times. This chain connects TRBV10-3 to TRBJ2-3; TRBD2 matches at 14 bases. The length of the CDR3 is 14 residues. V shed 9 bases and J 6 bases; nucleotides not matched to a gene: 5. Germline lookup yields CDR1 ENHRY and CDR2 SYGVKD. Here the CDR3 reads CAIRLAGGLDTQYF. In nucleotides, the CDR3 is TGTGCCATTAGACTAGCGGGGGGGCTGGATACGCAGTATTTT.

This clone appeared many times. V is TRBV9 and J is TRBJ2-6; 9 bases map to TRBD1. This CDR3 contains 18 residues. V lost 0 bases to trimming and J lost 1 base; unmatched junction nucleotides: 5. Germline V gene data show CDR1 as SGDLS and CDR2 as YYNGEE. CDR3 nucleotide sequence: TGTGCCAGCAGCGTAGGCGAGACAGGGGGGTCTGGGGCCAACGTCCTGACTTTC. This codes for CASSVGETGGSGANVLTF.

The chain recombines TRBV9 with TRBJ2-3, with 9 bases aligning to TRBD1. The V and J ends lost 2 bases and 3 bases, in that order; junction bases with no gene match: 10. The CDR3 length is 17 residues. CDR1 is SGDLS, CDR2 YYNGEE, per germline. CDR3 sequence (DNA): TGTGCCAGCAGCGTCCCCAGGACAGGGGATCAAACAGATACGCAGTATTTT. Translation gives CASSVPRTGDQTDTQYF.

This clone appeared many times. The chain is built from TRBV14 and TRBJ1-1, with TRBD1 identical over 7 bases. The germline V gene encodes CDR1 SGHDN and CDR2 FVKESK. This CDR3 is built from 15 residues. J gave up 4 bases and V 1 base, and 6 bases lay outside the gene matches. Here the CDR3 reads CASSQAGGSGTEAFF. The CDR3 DNA is TGTGCCAGCAGCCAAGCAGGGGGGTCGGGCACTGAAGCTTTCTTT.

This clone was counted at least ten times. This chain links TRBV30 with TRBJ1-4; 9 bases agree with TRBD1. Germline V gene data show CDR1 as GTSNPN and CDR2 as SVGIG (reference sequence). The CDR3 is 13 residues long. V shed 4 bases and J 8 bases; nucleotides not matched to a gene: 5. The CDR3 spells CAWTDRGFEKLFF. CDR3 DNA: TGTGCCTGGACAGACAGGGGGTTCGAAAAACTGTTTTTT.

This clone was detected many times. The chain uses TRBV30 and TRBJ2-7, with D tentatively TRBD2 (6 bases). The germline V and J ends were trimmed by 2 bases and 2 bases, with 25 bases remaining between them. CDR1 and CDR2 from the germline V gene are GTSNPN and SVGIG (reference sequence). The CDR3 has 18 amino acids. The CDR3 DNA reads TGTGCCTGGAGTACCCAATCCCCCTCCCGGGACTCACCCTACGAGCAGTACTTC. Its translation: CAWSTQSPSRDSPYEQYF. Using reference TRBV30 and TRBJ2-7 for the parts outside the CDR3, the full variable domain is SQTIHQWPATLVQPVGSPLSLECTVEGTSNPNLYWYRQAAGRGLQLLFYSVGIGQISSEVPQNLSASRPQDRQFILSSKKLLLSDSGFYLCAWSTQSPSRDSPYEQYFGPGTRLTVT.

This clone was seen many times. This chain connects TRBV7-6 to TRBJ2-7; D remains unclear. The V end was cut by 1 base, the J end by 4 bases, with 20 bases between. This CDR3 comprises 17 residues. The V gene's germline CDR1 is SGHVS and CDR2 FNYEAQ. DNA of the CDR3: TGTGCCAGCAGCTTAGATTCCCCGATCAACTATTTATACGAGCAGTACTTC. This gives the protein CASSLDSPINYLYEQYF.

This clone was detected only a few times. The chain joins TRBV10-2 to TRBJ2-7, with D tentatively TRBD2 (6 bases). CDR3 length equals 14 residues. The germline V and J ends were trimmed by 3 bases and 2 bases, with 11 bases remaining between them. The germline CDR1 and CDR2 sequences are WSHSY and SAAADI. The CDR3 DNA follows: TGCGCCAGCAGTGACTCGGCGGGGACCTACGAGCAGTACTTC. As protein: CASSDSAGTYEQYF.

This clone was counted at least ten times. The chain has TRBV27 and TRBJ2-2; D is undetermined. This CDR3 region has 12 residues. Germline loops: CDR1 MNHEY, CDR2 SMNVEV (reference sequence). Trimming took 2 bases from V and 5 from J, leaving 3 bases between them. The CDR3 is CASSLLTGELFF. The CDR3 DNA sequence: TGTGCCAGCAGTTTACTAACCGGGGAGCTGTTTTTT.

Many counts were recorded for this clone. This chain joins TRBV10-3 and TRBJ2-7; TRBD1 is a possible D gene (5 bases). V was shortened by 2 bases and J by 5 bases, with 16 bases between the two germline ends. The CDR3 loop spans 15 amino acids. CDR1 is ENHRY and CDR2 is SYGVKD in the germline V gene. CDR3 loop: CAISEADTRTHEQYF. DNA of the CDR3: TGTGCCATCAGTGAGGCGGACACCCGGACGCACGAGCAGTACTTC.

This clone was observed many times. The chain couples TRBV7-9 to TRBJ1-1; 9 nucleotides align to TRBD1. The CDR3 has 16 residues. The germline gives CDR1 SEHNR, CDR2 FQNEAQ (reference sequence). V shed 5 bases and J 5 bases; nucleotides not matched to a gene: 12. The CDR3 coding sequence is TGTGCCAGCAGCAACAGGGGGCGTGGGGTGGGGACTGAAGCTTTCTTT. This encodes CASSNRGRGVGTEAFF.